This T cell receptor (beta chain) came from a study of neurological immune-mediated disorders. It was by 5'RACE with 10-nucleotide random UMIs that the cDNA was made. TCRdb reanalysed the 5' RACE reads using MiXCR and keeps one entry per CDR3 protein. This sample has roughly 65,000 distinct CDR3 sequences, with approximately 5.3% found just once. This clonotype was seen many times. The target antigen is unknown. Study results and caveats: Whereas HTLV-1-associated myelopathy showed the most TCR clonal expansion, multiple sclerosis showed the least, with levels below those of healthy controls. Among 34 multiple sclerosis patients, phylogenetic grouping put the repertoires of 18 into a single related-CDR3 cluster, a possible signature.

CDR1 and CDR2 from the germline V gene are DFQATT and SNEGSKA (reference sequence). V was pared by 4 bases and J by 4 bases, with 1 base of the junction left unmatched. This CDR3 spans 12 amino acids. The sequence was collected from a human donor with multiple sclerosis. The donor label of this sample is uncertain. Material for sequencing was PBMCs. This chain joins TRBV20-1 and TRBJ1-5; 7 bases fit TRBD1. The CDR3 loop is CSATRGNQPQHF. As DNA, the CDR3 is TGCAGTGCTACCAGGGGGAATCAGCCCCAGCATTTT.